This T cell receptor beta chain was sequenced for a study of cytomegalovirus exposure and HLA in healthy donors (dated by TCRdb to about 2017). Describing the broader study: According to an earlier analysis of a few hundred of the donors, about 170 million T cells yielded some 120 million unique TCR beta sequences and 276 Gb of sequence data. The later analysis used no new phenotypic data to find candidate immune exposures, relying instead on TCR beta sequences and their occurrence across donors. Genome-wide SNP genotypes for about 60% of the roughly 670 donors were used in a later genetic analysis, which treated that subset as a discovery cohort. The study used immunosequencing to profile the T cell repertoires of approximately 630 subjects and linked those repertoires to cytomegalovirus serostatus. An early release that covered some 630 HLA-typed donors contained 250 to 350 gigabases of sequencing data and about 84 million unique TCR sequences. All discovery cohort repertoires had been generated on a single sequencing platform. Because of strong linkage in the cohort, 4 to 6 DR-DQ haplotypes were treated as single units for association and clustering. A separate validation cohort of 90 to 150 different subjects was used in addition to the roughly 640-subject first cohort. A later analysis re-examined previously published TCR beta repertoires from about 670 donors and added high-resolution HLA genotyping to investigate patterns of TCR occurrence. High-throughput TCR immunosequencing, statistical association of individual TCRs with disease status, and machine learning were combined to predict cytomegalovirus infection status. Among some 400 genotyped donors of the cohort, an average of around 220,000 unique TCR beta nucleotide sequences was sequenced per donor, of which 15% to 20% were non-productive. The aim of the study was to test whether cataloging public T cell receptors could identify signatures of past pathogen exposure. The genetic ancestry cluster associated with self-reported Caucasian donors included 81% of the 350 to 500 genotyped donors. Typing coverage differed by locus: A, B, C, DRB1 and DQB1 were typed in roughly 620-630 donors, DQA1 in roughly 500, DPA1 in nearly 610, and DPB1 in 472. An earlier analysis of several hundred of the donors applied high-throughput TCR beta sequencing to assess whether each TCR beta V gene segment acted as functional or pseudogenic. Donor age, sex, ethnicity and CMV serostatus were compiled alongside the repertoire data. Both class I and class II loci were covered by HLA typing, at four-digit resolution.

Library method: the immunoSEQ multiplex PCR assay. For the multiplex PCR, a mixture combining 60 forward primers for TCR Vbeta segments and 13 reverse primers for TCR Jbeta segments was used. A multiplex PCR assay on genomic DNA amplified the CDR3 region of rearranged TCR beta genes. The amplified TCR beta libraries were sequenced on the Illumina HiSeq System as 87-base-pair reads. As for how the authors treated the data: Across the roughly 640 repertoires, a later analysis counted 60 million to 90 million unique TCR beta chains, 9.5 million to 13 million of which were shared by at least two donors. To remove PCR and sequencing errors, raw reads were error-corrected and collapsed into unique sequences using a nearest-neighbor algorithm that merged closely related sequences. CDR3 sequences were aligned to IMGT reference sequences to assign V, D and J gene segments. For a sequence to be retained, a match of at least six nucleotides was required to both a V gene segment and a J gene segment. A rearrangement counted as productive if the CDR3 had no stop codons and remained in frame with V and J, and every other rearrangement counted as non-productive. CDR3 was defined according to IMGT convention as the region running from the second conserved V-encoded cysteine to the conserved J-encoded phenylalanine. Sequences without an unambiguous match to a single V gene segment were excluded from the earlier analysis of almost 600 of the donors. An earlier analysis of 450 to 650 of the donors called V segments functional above 56.7% productive rearrangements and segregating when the between-donor standard deviation exceeded 5%. To diagnose cytomegalovirus status from the catalog of TCR beta chain sequences, a statistical classification framework was built. In a later analysis, V and J genes were assigned by comparing TCR nucleotide sequences against IMGT/GENE-DB human TR gene sequences. Using the TCRdist pipeline, a later analysis assigned CDR3 sequences along with most-parsimonious VDJ recombination scenarios. In a later analysis, each TCR beta chain was defined by its CDR3 amino acid sequence together with its V-gene family, and reads lacking a unique V-gene family were excluded. As a way to deal with suspected cross-contamination and a sequencing artifact, a later analysis dropped 450 to 700 nucleotide sequences that were highly shared and had low generation probability. For each public chain, a later analysis derived a clonal expansion index from normalized ranks of inferred template counts within each repertoire. In a later analysis, generation probabilities were computed with a VDJ recombination model fitted to out-of-frame rearrangements, and the resulting probabilities were checked against IGoR. In a later analysis, TCR-TCR, TCR-HLA and TCR-CMV co-occurrence was scored with hypergeometric tests, and a repertoire-size bias correction was applied to TCR pairs. In a later analysis, false discovery rates were estimated by permuting HLA or CMV assignments 20 times. In a later analysis, co-occurring TCRs were grouped using DBSCAN, and TCRdist sequence similarity was added for clustering within HLA-allele-positive subsets. Repertoires with fewer than 30,000 or more than 120,000 public chains, plus five repertoires with anomalous nucleotide sharing, were excluded from co-occurrence clustering. TCRdb stores this immuneACCESS table with in-frame sequences only. Part of the clones is absent; in the studies checked, under half of the shortfall reflects unresolved V genes, and no reason is known for the rest. The V and J calls and the clone size are those of that table, but D and trimming were determined from the DNA. The sample table holds tens of thousands of clones, of which 82% were seen once. Clones ranked in the top ten supply approximately 3.8% of the sample.

As concerns this clone: Its antigen is still unknown. At one end the junction does not follow the germline gene, possibly because of a read error.

From the cysteine up to the phenylalanine, the CDR3 has a length of 14 residues. Of the read, only the CDR3 DNA is kept; its 42 bases are in frame from base 1. Per the germline V gene (reference sequence), SSHAT is the CDR1 and FNYEAQ is the CDR2. On the study overall, not on this receptor specifically: Compared with equally common non-associated chains, HLA-associated TCR beta chains in a later analysis were more clonally expanded and had lower generation probabilities. A cluster of highly shared sequence variants was judged likely to represent a technical artifact of the sequencing pipeline. Compared with the approximately 720-donor mean, donors in an Asian-associated ancestry cluster had fewer N-insertions in productive TCRs, according to a later genetic analysis. The authors suggested that the approach could potentially be generalized to other disease states and immunological phenotypes. Linkage disequilibrium might explain the correlated functional status among segregating V segments, but an unknown experimental factor could not be ruled out. An earlier analysis of 587 of the donors showed that most TCR beta V segments appeared in productive rearrangements either about 87% or about 30% of the time, which broadly matched IMGT annotations. Immune exposure information for the cohort was limited to CMV serostatus. In a later analysis, most CMV-associated TCR beta chains were found to appear HLA-restricted, with HLA associations seemingly driven largely by CMV exposure. When HLA alleles, especially DR and DQ, strongly co-occurred, attributing TCR associations to individual alleles was difficult. In a later analysis, around 17,000 TCR beta sequences were associated with specific HLA alleles at a false discovery rate of 0.05. A further reported finding was that TCR beta sequences accurately predicted the HLA-A and HLA-B alleles for most subjects in the first cohort. The classifier was reported to diagnose cytomegalovirus status with high specificity and sensitivity in both the original and validation cohorts. In the study, about 150 TCR beta chains were listed as associated with cytomegalovirus. Presence/absence analyses assumed roughly uniform sequencing depth across donors, an assumption that may not hold. In a later genetic analysis, a missense DCLRE1C variant was associated with V-gene and J-gene trimming of TCR beta chains, and the association was replicated in an independent cohort. Roughly 17 rarely observed V segments, including chromosome 9 orphons, were excluded from the earlier analysis of approximately 500 of the donors because counts were too low. Across donors, most TCR sequences were observed very rarely, whereas some public TCRs were present in many individuals. In vitro tests confirmed that a few of the cytomegalovirus-associated TCR beta chains recognize cytomegalovirus antigens. Because HLA typing was missing for some donors at each locus, association tests included only the typed subset. According to a later analysis, TCR association rates differed among HLA loci, with DRB1 alleles showing the most associated TCRs and HLA-C alleles showing the fewest. Some IMGT-functional V segments, including TRBV6-2 and TRBV6-3, could not be distinguished by the 87-base-pair reads and were therefore excluded. In a later analysis, several top co-occurrence clusters were reported to appear linked to parvovirus B19, influenza, CMV and Epstein-Barr virus. In this cohort, only TCR beta chains were sequenced, and detectable features were limited by the absence of alpha or paired-chain data.

The cohort comprised 666 healthy bone marrow donors. Cohort members were all nominally healthy when sampled, although unrecorded immune exposures were likely present. The donor tested CMV seronegative, placing the donor among the roughly 340 seronegative members of the cohort. Each donor provided a peripheral blood sample, and peripheral blood mononuclear cells were used for TCR beta sequencing. The Qiagen DNeasy Blood Extraction Kit was used to extract genomic DNA from the blood cell samples. The sequence was collected from a man in his fifties in good health and CMV-seronegative. The chain couples TRBV7-7 to TRBJ2-3; 7 junctional bases match TRBD1. The sample taken for sequencing was PBMCs. This receptor has the CDR3 CASSLGQGTDTQYF. The sequenced DNA is TGTGCTAGCAGCTTAGGACAGGGCACAGATACGCAGTATTTT.